These 2 T cell receptor beta chains share one sample of origin, sequenced in a study of T cell responses to AZD1222 COVID-19 vaccine. TCRdb's copy holds only in-frame clones and misses some; the assay was immunoSEQ multiplex PCR. The table lists around 120,000 clones, more than 85% of them singletons. This specimen consisted of peripheral blood, obtained 28 days after the second AZD1222 dose. The receptors were sampled from an adult who received the AZD1222 COVID-19 vaccine.

The chain uses TRBV6-2 or TRBV6-3 and TRBJ2-1, with D uncertain. Trimming removed 5 bases at V and 7 bases at J, with 18 bases between. This CDR3 is built from 15 residues. Germline V gene data show CDR1 as MNHEY and CDR2 as SVGEGT. The CDR3 DNA reads as TGTGCCAGCAGTCCGCAGTCGGCCGGTCTGAATGAGCAGTTCTTC. Its protein is CASSPQSAGLNEQFF.

The genes are TRBV7-2 and TRBJ1-6; D is unclear. Germline V gene sequence: CDR1 SGHTA, CDR2 FQGNSA. The CDR3 is 15 amino acids. Trimming pared 1 base from V and 6 bases from J, leaving 10 bases between. The CDR3 region is CASSLGVSFNSPLHF. In DNA form, the CDR3 reads TGTGCCAGCAGCTTAGGTGTCAGCTTTAATTCACCCCTCCACTTT.